The entry below gives a single T cell receptor beta chain sequence along with its context. Its antigen is currently unknown. This CDR3 region has 12 residues. Germline-derived CDR1 and CDR2 are SGHRS and YFSETQ. V lost 7 bases to trimming and J lost 4 bases, with 10 bases between them. These data belong to a study of CD8 T cells in ankylosing spondylitis. Broader study findings: The study identified a TCR beta motif of fewer than 10 highly homologous variants that appeared characteristic of ankylosing spondylitis blood.

From the 5' RACE reads, TCRdb called clonotypes with MiXCR, one entry per CDR3 protein. The sample gives 400,000 or so distinct CDR3 sequences, 20% to 30% of which show up once; roughly 0.8% is in the top ten. The chain employs TRBV5-1 and TRBJ2-3, with TRBD1 as a possible D gene (5 bases). The specimen sequenced was blood, either unsorted or a sorted T cell fraction (not recorded which). The receptor was isolated from a male donor with ankylosing spondylitis. The CDR3 bases are TGCGCCAGCTCAAGACAGCCAGATACGCAGTATTTT. It translates to CASSRQPDTQYF.